This TCR beta chain was identified during a study of identical twins. Study results and caveats: There were fewer insertions in abundant cord blood beta clonotypes, but memory repertoires showed no such pattern.

CDR1 and CDR2 from the germline V gene are SSHAT and FNYEAQ (reference sequence). CDR3 length equals 14 residues. In TCRdb, the 5' RACE reads were re-called with MiXCR into one record per CDR3 protein. The table has around 290,000 distinct CDR3 sequences, 8.5% to 9.5% seen once; the top ten hold approximately 6.5%. Points on this clonotype: What it recognizes is unknown. The germline gene is not matched at one end of the junction; a read error may be the cause.

This sample also belongs to another study, concerning yellow fever vaccine responses in identical twins.

The specimen was CD8+ T cells sorted from blood. The source is a young woman in good health. The chain is built from TRBV7-7 and TRBJ2-5, with a weak D call TRBD2 (5 bases). CDR3 in amino acids: CASSLMLEEETQYF. DNA of the CDR3: TGTGCTAGCAGCCTCATGTTGGAGGAGGAGACCCAGTACTTC.